Listed here are 3 T cell receptor beta chains from one sample, sequenced in a study of glioma-infiltrating T cells after dendritic cell vaccination. Sequencing used immunoSEQ multiplex PCR; TCRdb keeps in-frame clones, though not all of them. The sample lists roughly 100,000 clones, roughly four fifths seen once, with around 7% in the top ten. Specified time point: after dendritic cell vaccination, including at tumor progression/relapse. Sequencing used blood, obtained after dendritic cell vaccination. These receptors originate from a human donor with glioblastoma.

V and J are TRBV27 and TRBJ2-7; 7 bases match TRBD1. CDR1 is MNHEY, CDR2 SMNVEV, per germline (reference sequence). Germline trimming cut 2 bases from V and 0 bases from J; bases unmatched to any gene: 7. The CDR3 is 16 residues long. The CDR3 reads CASSLNRDRFSYEQYF. In nucleotides, the CDR3 is TGTGCCAGCAGTTTAAACCGGGACAGATTCTCCTACGAGCAGTACTTC.

The J gene is TRBJ1-2, the V gene TRBV19, with D possibly TRBD1 on 6 matching bases. CDR1 and CDR2 from the germline V gene are LNHDA and SQIVND (reference sequence). V lost 4 bases and J 4 bases, leaving 10 bases between the germline ends. The CDR3 is 13 amino acids. The CDR3 spells CASSTGQPYGYTF. CDR3 nucleotide sequence: TGTGCCAGTAGTACCGGACAGCCCTATGGCTACACCTTC.

V is TRBV7-8 and J is TRBJ2-5; 7 bases are shared with TRBD1. The V gene end was trimmed by 4 bases and the J gene end by 1 base; junction bases not matched to a gene: 6. This CDR3 has 15 amino acids. Germline loops: CDR1 SGHVS, CDR2 FQNEAQ. As DNA, the CDR3 is TGTGCCAGCAGCTGGGGACAGACTCTCCAAGAGACCCAGTACTTC. Residues: CASSWGQTLQETQYF.